This TCR beta chain was captured by sequencing in a study of response to subunit inactivated influenza vaccine. MiXCR, run by TCRdb on the RT-PCR reads, gives a single entry per CDR3 protein. This table has about 480,000 distinct CDR3 sequences, about a tenth appearing once. In this sample, this clonotype turned up a few times. The antigen remains undetermined. Study results and limitations: Authors suggested few new T cells are recruited by each seasonal influenza vaccination.

The CDR3 is 15 amino acids. V dropped 0 bases and J dropped 6 bases, with 13 bases sitting between them. Germline V gene lookup returns CDR1 SGHRS and CDR2 YFSETQ. Sequences were derived from PBMCs from blood, sampled more than 35 days after vaccination. The chain uses TRBV5-1 and TRBJ2-1; either TRBD1 or TRBD2 may supply D (6 bases each). The origin of this receptor is a middle-aged man who received an inactivated influenza vaccine. CDR3 coding DNA: TGCGCCAGCAGCTTGGGGTGGGGGGCAGGCAATGAGCAGTTCTTC. Translating gives CASSLGWGAGNEQFF.